The entry below describes one T cell receptor (beta chain). What it binds is unknown. The protocol attached unique molecular identifiers to individual cDNA molecules. TCRdb itself ran the 5' RACE reads through MiXCR, one entry per CDR3 protein. In the table there are about 81,000 distinct CDR3 sequences, around 15% of which are singletons. This CDR3 spans 15 amino acids. V was clipped by 5 bases and J by 0 bases; unmatched bases: 4. Looked up from germline, CDR1 is SGHTA and CDR2 is FQGNSA. The source of the sample is a study of early T cells in non-severe SARS-CoV-2 infection. As for the study in general: The sequenced material was bulk RNA from unsorted whole blood, and its chains were unpaired. Study-level points and caveats: Matching results from VDJdb favored anti-spike CD8 responses, leaving private and CD4 specificities undetected.

The sequence came from an adult who was a healthcare worker with PCR-confirmed SARS-CoV-2 infection or an uninfected control (not recorded which). This sequence joins TRBV7-2 and TRBJ2-3, with 8 bases matching TRBD2. The sequenced sample consisted of whole blood. The CDR3 protein is CASSRGGTSTDTQYF. The CDR3 DNA reads TGTGCCAGCAGCCGCGGGGGGACTAGCACAGATACGCAGTATTTT.